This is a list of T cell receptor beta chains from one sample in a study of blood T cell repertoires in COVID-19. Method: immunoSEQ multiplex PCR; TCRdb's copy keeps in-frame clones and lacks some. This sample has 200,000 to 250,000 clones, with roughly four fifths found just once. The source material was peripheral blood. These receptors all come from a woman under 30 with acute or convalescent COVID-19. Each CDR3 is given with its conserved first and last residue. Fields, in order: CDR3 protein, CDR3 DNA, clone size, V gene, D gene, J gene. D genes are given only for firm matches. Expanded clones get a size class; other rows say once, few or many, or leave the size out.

CASSYQSASYNEQFF TGTGCCAGCAGCTACCAAAGCGCCTCCTACAATGAGCAGTTCTTC - TRBV7-2 - TRBJ2-1
CARLGAQGMNTEAFF TGTGCCAGGTTGGGGGCACAGGGGATGAACACTGAAGCTTTCTTT - TRBV2 TRBD1 TRBJ1-1
CASSVAVGAQGVSGNTIYF TGTGCCAGCAGCGTAGCTGTAGGTGCGCAGGGGGTATCTGGAAACACCATATATTTT few TRBV9 TRBD1 TRBJ1-3
CASSRTGGTGANVLTF TGCGCCAGCAGCCGGACAGGGGGGACAGGGGCCAACGTCCTGACTTTC - TRBV5-1 TRBD1 TRBJ2-6
CASRPKDRNQPQHF TGTGCCAGCCGGCCTAAGGACAGAAATCAGCCCCAGCATTTT - TRBV5-8 - TRBJ1-5
CASSSTGGRQYF TGTGCCAGCAGTTCGACAGGGGGCCGGCAGTACTTC - TRBV5-5 TRBD1 TRBJ2-7
CASRTGASNQPQHF TGTGCCAGCAGAACAGGAGCCAGCAATCAGCCCCAGCATTTT few TRBV6-5 - TRBJ1-5
CASRGSEAFF TGTGCCAGCAGGGGCTCTGAAGCTTTCTTT - TRBV7-9 - TRBJ1-1
CASSRAQGKETQYF TGTGCCAGCAGTCGGGCACAGGGTAAGGAGACCCAGTACTTC - TRBV6-5 - TRBJ2-5
CAWSPRGTGGTEYF TGTGCCTGGAGTCCCCGAGGGACAGGTGGGACGGAGTACTTC once TRBV30 TRBD1 TRBJ2-5
CSVEAAPIQGAYGYTF TGCAGCGTTGAAGCGGCGCCAATACAGGGCGCCTATGGCTACACCTTC - TRBV29-1 - TRBJ1-2
CASSSGQGAVQPQHF TGTGCCAGCAGCTCTGGACAGGGGGCCGTTCAGCCCCAGCATTTT - TRBV7-8 TRBD1 TRBJ1-5
CASSLVGRTTYGYTF TGTGCCAGCAGCTTGGTGGGGCGGACGACCTATGGCTACACCTTC - TRBV5-6 - TRBJ1-2
CASSPSGSNRGTQYF TGTGCCAGTTCCCCTAGCGGGAGCAACCGGGGGACCCAGTACTTC - TRBV27 TRBD2 TRBJ2-5
CAWSRSGGLEQYF TGTGCCTGGAGTAGGTCGGGAGGCCTCGAGCAGTACTTC - TRBV30 TRBD2 TRBJ2-7
CASSLTIREGNAFF TGTGCCAGCAGCTTAACCATTCGGGAAGGGAACGCTTTCTTT - TRBV7-2 - TRBJ1-1
CASSLGQGNSPLHF TGTGCCAGCAGCCTAGGACAGGGGAATTCACCCCTCCACTTT few TRBV3-1/TRBV3-2 TRBD1 TRBJ1-6
CASSPMTGGEKLFF TGTGCCAGCAGCCCTATGACAGGGGGCGAAAAACTGTTTTTT - TRBV13 TRBD1 TRBJ1-4
CAWSDTRDSLLYEQYF TGTGCCTGGAGTGACACCAGGGACAGTCTCCTCTACGAGCAGTACTTC - TRBV30 TRBD1 TRBJ2-7
CASGPSVGGRMNTEAFF TGTGCTAGTGGTCCATCGGTAGGGGGCCGAATGAACACTGAAGCTTTCTTT once TRBV12-5 TRBD1 TRBJ1-1
CASSPWTSGTNEQFF TGTGCCAGCAGCCCTTGGACTAGCGGGACCAATGAGCAGTTCTTC - TRBV2 TRBD2 TRBJ2-1
CASSLMGLTTGVNQPQHF TGTGCCAGCAGCTTAATGGGGTTGACGACAGGGGTCAATCAGCCCCAGCATTTT - TRBV7-8 TRBD1 TRBJ1-5
CASSYTGVTNTGELFF TGTGCCAGCAGCTATACCGGGGTCACGAACACCGGGGAGCTGTTTTTT few TRBV5-5 - TRBJ2-2
CASSLMRDSNEQFF TGCGCCAGCAGCTTGATGCGGGACTCCAATGAGCAGTTCTTC - TRBV5-1 - TRBJ2-1
CASSPNRDTEAFF TGTGCCAGCTCACCAAACAGGGACACTGAAGCTTTCTTT - TRBV18 - TRBJ1-1
CSVSKRGGQTYNEQFF TGCAGCGTCTCCAAAAGAGGGGGACAGACCTACAATGAGCAGTTCTTC - TRBV29-1 TRBD1 TRBJ2-1
CASSPTGGGYGYTF TGTGCCAGCAGCCCGACAGGGGGTGGCTATGGCTACACCTTC - TRBV3-1/TRBV3-2 TRBD1 TRBJ1-2
CASSRDYLLGGGPSEQYF TGCGCCAGCAGCCGGGACTACCTGCTCGGGGGAGGGCCTAGTGAGCAGTACTTC - TRBV5-1 TRBD2 TRBJ2-7
CASSPVGGAHGYTF TGTGCCAGCAGCCCTGTTGGGGGGGCGCATGGCTACACCTTC - TRBV7-2 - TRBJ1-2
CASSQQHDNEQFF TGCGCCAGCAGCCAACAACACGACAATGAGCAGTTCTTC - TRBV4-3 - TRBJ2-1
CASRAPTPGTSTDTQYF TGTGCCAGCAGGGCCCCCACCCCGGGGACTAGCACAGATACGCAGTATTTT - TRBV25-1 - TRBJ2-3
CATAGGGGEQFF TGTGCCACCGCTGGGGGGGGCGGTGAGCAGTTCTTC - TRBV10-3 - TRBJ2-1
CASSPWDGTNSNQPQHF TGTGCCAGCAGCCCGTGGGACGGGACTAATAGCAATCAGCCCCAGCATTTT - TRBV5-5 - TRBJ1-5
CASSLESFRNEQFF TGTGCCAGCAGCTTAGAAAGCTTCCGGAATGAGCAGTTCTTC - TRBV7-2 - TRBJ2-1
CASSPRGGTAQYF TGTGCCAGCAGTCCGAGAGGAGGGACGGCCCAGTACTTC - TRBV12-3/TRBV12-4 - TRBJ2-5
CASSFYVGGGYTF TGTGCCAGCAGCTTTTATGTGGGAGGCGGCTACACCTTC - TRBV5-6 - TRBJ1-2
CASSPQTGENSPLHF TGTGCCAGCTCACCGCAGACAGGGGAAAATTCACCCCTCCACTTT - TRBV18 TRBD1 TRBJ1-6
CASSPRTGLNTEAFF TGTGCCAGCAGCCCCCGGACAGGACTGAACACTGAAGCTTTCTTT few TRBV7-9 TRBD1 TRBJ1-1
CASSLVTLRQGTNYGYTF TGTGCCAGCAGCTTGGTGACCCTTAGACAGGGGACTAACTATGGCTACACCTTC - TRBV5-4 TRBD1 TRBJ1-2
CASSLAWGGSEAFF TGTGCCAGCAGCTTAGCTTGGGGAGGGTCTGAAGCTTTCTTT - TRBV7-9 - TRBJ1-1
CASRLGQGAQFF TGTGCCAGCAGACTTGGACAGGGGGCGCAGTTCTTC - TRBV7-9 TRBD1 TRBJ2-1
CASSPQTGTSNYGYTF TGTGCCAGCAGCCCGCAGACAGGGACCTCAAACTATGGCTACACCTTC - TRBV7-9 TRBD1 TRBJ1-2
CAWEQGPDYTF TGTGCCTGGGAACAGGGCCCGGACTACACCTTC few TRBV30 - TRBJ1-2
CASSAPDRGGGYTF TGTGCCAGTAGTGCCCCCGACAGGGGTGGTGGCTACACCTTC once TRBV19 TRBD1 TRBJ1-2
CASSPAGQGNTEAFF TGTGCCAGCAGCCCAGCTGGACAGGGGAACACTGAAGCTTTCTTT - TRBV5-6 TRBD1 TRBJ1-1
CASGLAQGQGGMNTEAFF TGTGCTAGTGGTTTGGCCCAAGGACAGGGTGGGATGAACACTGAAGCTTTCTTT - TRBV12-5 TRBD1 TRBJ1-1
CATSPRGLDYGYTF TGTGCCACCAGCCCCAGGGGGCTAGACTATGGCTACACCTTC - TRBV24-1 TRBD1 TRBJ1-2
CAISAEREVYEQYF TGTGCCATCAGTGCCGAGCGGGAGGTCTACGAGCAGTACTTC - TRBV10-3 TRBD2 TRBJ2-7
CASSPGQAGAFF TGCGCCAGCAGCCCGGGACAGGCGGGAGCTTTCTTT - TRBV5-1 TRBD1 TRBJ1-1
CASRTSSGTGTINSPLHF TGTGCCAGCCGAACCTCCTCCGGGACAGGAACTATTAATTCACCCCTCCACTTT once TRBV2 TRBD1 TRBJ1-6
CASSIGYRLQETQYF TGTGCCAGCAGCATAGGGTACAGATTGCAGGAGACCCAGTACTTC - TRBV7-9 - TRBJ2-5
CASRAQGYVDQAYVEQYF TGTGCCAGCAGGGCGCAGGGGTATGTGGACCAGGCCTACGTCGAGCAGTACTTC - TRBV6-4 - TRBJ2-7
CASSVGQGQETQYF TGTGCCAGTAGTGTGGGACAGGGCCAAGAGACCCAGTACTTC - TRBV19 TRBD1 TRBJ2-5